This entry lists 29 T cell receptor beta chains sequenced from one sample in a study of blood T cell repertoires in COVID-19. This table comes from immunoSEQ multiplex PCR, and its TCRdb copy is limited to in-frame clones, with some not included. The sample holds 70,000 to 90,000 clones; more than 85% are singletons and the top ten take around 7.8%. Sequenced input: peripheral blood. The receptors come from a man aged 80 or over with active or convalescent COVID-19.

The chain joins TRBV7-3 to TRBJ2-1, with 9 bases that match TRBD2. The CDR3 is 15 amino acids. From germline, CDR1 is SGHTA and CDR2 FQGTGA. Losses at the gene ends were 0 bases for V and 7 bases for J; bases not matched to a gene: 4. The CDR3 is CASSLTSGRGNEQFF. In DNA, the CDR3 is TGTGCCAGCAGCTTAACTAGCGGGAGAGGGAATGAGCAGTTCTTC.

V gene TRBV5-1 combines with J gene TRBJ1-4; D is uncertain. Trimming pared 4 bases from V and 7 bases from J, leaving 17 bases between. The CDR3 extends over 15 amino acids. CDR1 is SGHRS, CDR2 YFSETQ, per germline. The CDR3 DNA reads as TGCGCCAGCAGCCATGGTCCACCAAGCGGTGAAAAACTGTTTTTT. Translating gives CASSHGPPSGEKLFF.

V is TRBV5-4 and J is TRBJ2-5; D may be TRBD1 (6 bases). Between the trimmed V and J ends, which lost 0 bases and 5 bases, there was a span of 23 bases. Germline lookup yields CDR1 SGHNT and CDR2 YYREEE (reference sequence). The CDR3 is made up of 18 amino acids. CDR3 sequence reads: CASSLAGMVTTGRETQYF. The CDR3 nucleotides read TGTGCCAGCAGCTTGGCCGGGATGGTCACTACAGGGCGGGAGACCCAGTACTTC.

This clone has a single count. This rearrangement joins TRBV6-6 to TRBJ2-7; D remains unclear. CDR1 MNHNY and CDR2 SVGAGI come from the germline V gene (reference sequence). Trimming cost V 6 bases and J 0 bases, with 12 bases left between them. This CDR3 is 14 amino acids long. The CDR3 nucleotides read TGTGCCAGCAGCCCGACAACCCACTCCTACGAGCAGTACGTC. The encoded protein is CASSPTTHSYEQYV.

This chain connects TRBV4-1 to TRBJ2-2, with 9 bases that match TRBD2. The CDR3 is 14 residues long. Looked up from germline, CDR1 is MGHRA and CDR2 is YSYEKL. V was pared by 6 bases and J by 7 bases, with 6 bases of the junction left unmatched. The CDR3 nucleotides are TGCGCCAGCAGTTCGCGGGAGGGCCTCGGGGAGCTGTTTTTT. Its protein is CASSSREGLGELFF.

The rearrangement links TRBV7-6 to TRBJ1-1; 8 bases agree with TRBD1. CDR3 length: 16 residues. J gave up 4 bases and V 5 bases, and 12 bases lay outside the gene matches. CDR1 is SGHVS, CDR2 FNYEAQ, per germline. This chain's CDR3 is CASSQGARAPTTEAFF. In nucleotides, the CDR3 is TGTGCCAGCAGCCAGGGGGCCCGGGCTCCGACCACTGAAGCTTTCTTT. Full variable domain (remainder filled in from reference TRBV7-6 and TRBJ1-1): GAGVSQSPRYKVTKRGQDVALRCDPISGHVSLYWYRQALGQGPEFLTYFNYEAQQDKSGLPNDRFSAERPEGSISTLTIQRTEQRDSAMYRCASSQGARAPTTEAFFGQGTRLTVV.

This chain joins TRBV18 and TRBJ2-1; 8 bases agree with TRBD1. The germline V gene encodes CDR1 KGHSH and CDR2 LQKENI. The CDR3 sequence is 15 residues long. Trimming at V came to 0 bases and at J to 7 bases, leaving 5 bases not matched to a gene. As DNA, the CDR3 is TGTGCCAGCTCACCACCGGCAGGGGGCGAAAATGAGCAGTTCTTC. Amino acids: CASSPPAGGENEQFF.

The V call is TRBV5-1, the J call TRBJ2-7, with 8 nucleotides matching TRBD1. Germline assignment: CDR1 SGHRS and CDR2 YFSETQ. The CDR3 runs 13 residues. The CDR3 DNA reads TGCGCCAGCAGCTTGGGGACAGGGTTCGAGCGGTACGTC. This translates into CASSLGTGFERYV.

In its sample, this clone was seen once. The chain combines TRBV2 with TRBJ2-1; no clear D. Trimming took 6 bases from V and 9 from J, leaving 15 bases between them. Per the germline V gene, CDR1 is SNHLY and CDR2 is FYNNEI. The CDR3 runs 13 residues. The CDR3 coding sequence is TGTGCCAGCAGAGACAATATCGGCAGTGAGCAGTTCTTC. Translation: CASRDNIGSEQFF.

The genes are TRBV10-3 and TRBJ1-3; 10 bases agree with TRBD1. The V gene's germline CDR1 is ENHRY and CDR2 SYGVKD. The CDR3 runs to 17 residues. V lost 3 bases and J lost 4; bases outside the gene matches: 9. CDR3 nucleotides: TGTGCCATCAGTGAACGACAGGGGGCAGGTCGAGGAAACACCATATATTTT. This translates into CAISERQGAGRGNTIYF.

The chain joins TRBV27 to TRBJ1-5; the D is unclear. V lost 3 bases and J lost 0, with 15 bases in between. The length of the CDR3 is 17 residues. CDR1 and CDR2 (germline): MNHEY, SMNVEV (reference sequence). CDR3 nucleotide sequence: TGTGCCAGCAGTTTGTACGGACTACACTATAGCAATCAGCCCCAGCATTTT. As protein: CASSLYGLHYSNQPQHF.

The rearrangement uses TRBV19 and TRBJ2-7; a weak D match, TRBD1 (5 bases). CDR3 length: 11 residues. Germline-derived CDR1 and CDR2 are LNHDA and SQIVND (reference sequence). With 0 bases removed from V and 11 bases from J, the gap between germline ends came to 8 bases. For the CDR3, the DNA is TGTGCCAGTAGTATAGACGTCAGGGAGTACGTC. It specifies CASSIDVREYV.

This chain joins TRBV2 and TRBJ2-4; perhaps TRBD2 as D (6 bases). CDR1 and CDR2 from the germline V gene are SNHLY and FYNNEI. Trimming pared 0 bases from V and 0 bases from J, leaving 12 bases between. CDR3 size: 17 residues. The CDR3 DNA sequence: TGTGCCAGCAGTGAAGCTAAGGGCGGGATAGCCAAAAACATTCAGTACTTC. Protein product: CASSEAKGGIAKNIQYF.

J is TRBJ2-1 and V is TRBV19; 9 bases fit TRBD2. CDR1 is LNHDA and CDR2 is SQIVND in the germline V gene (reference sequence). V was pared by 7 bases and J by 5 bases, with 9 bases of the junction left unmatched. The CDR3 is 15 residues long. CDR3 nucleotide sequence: TGTGCCAGTACCGCAGCTCGCGGGAGGGACAATGAGCAGTTCTTC. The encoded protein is CASTAARGRDNEQFF.

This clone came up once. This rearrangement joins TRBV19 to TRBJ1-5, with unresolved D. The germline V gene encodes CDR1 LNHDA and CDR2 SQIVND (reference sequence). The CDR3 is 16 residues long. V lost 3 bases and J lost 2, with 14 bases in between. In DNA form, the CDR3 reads TGTGCCAGTAGTATGATAGACGGGTCTGGCAATCAGCCCCAGCATTTT. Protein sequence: CASSMIDGSGNQPQHF.

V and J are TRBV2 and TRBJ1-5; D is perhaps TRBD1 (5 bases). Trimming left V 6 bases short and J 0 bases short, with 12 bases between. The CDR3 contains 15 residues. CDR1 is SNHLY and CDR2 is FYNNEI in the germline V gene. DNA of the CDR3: TGTGCCAGCAGGGGGGGGTCAAATAGCAATCAGCCCCAGCATTTT. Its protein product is CASRGGSNSNQPQHF.

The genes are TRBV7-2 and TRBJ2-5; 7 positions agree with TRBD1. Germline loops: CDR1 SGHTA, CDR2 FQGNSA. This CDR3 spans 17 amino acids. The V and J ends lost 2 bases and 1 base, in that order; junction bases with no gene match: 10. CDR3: CASSLHSPGTAQETQYF. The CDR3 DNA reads TGTGCCAGCAGCTTACACTCACCTGGGACAGCCCAAGAGACCCAGTACTTC.

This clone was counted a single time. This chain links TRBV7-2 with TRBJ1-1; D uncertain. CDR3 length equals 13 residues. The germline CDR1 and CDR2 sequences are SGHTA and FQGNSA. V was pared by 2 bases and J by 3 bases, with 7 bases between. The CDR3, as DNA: TGTGCCAGCAGCTTATATCGGTACACTGAAGCTTTCTTT. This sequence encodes CASSLYRYTEAFF.

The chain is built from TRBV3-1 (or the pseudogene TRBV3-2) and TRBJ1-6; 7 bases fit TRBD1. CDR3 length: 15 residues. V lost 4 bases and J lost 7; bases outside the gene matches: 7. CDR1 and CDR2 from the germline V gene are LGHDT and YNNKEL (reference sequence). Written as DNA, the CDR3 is TGTGCCAGCAGCCGCCGGACAGGACGGAATTCACCCCTCCACTTT. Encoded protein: CASSRRTGRNSPLHF.

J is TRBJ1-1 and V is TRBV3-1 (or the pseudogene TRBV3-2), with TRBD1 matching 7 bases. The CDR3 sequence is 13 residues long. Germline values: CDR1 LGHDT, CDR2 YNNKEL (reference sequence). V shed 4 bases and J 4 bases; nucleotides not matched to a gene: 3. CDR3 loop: CASSRRQGTEAFF. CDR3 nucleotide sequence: TGTGCCAGCAGCCGTAGACAGGGCACTGAAGCTTTCTTT.

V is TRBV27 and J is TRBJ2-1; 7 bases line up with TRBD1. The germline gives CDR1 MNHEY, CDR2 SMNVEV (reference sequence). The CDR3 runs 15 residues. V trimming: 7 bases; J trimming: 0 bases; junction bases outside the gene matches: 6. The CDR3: CASTSGTASYNEQFF. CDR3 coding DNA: TGTGCCAGCACATCCGGGACAGCCTCCTACAATGAGCAGTTCTTC.

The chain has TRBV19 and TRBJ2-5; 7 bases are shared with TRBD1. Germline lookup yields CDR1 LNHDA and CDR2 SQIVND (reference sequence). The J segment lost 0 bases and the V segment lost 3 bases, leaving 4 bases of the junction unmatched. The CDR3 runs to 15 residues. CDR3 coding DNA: TGTGCCAGTAGTATCGGGGACAGCGACCAAGAGACCCAGTACTTC. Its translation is CASSIGDSDQETQYF.

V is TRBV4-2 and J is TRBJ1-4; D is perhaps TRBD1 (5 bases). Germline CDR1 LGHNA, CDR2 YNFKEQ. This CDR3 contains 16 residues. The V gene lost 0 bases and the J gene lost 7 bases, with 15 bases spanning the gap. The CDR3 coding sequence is TGTGCCAGCAGCCAAGATATGACAGTCGGGGGTGAAAAACTGTTTTTT. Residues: CASSQDMTVGGEKLFF.

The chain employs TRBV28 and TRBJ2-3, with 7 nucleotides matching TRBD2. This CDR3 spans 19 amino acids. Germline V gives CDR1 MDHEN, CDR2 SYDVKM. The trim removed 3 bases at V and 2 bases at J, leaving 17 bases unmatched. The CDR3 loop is CASSFWGLGREKLTDTQYF. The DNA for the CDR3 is TGTGCCAGCAGTTTTTGGGGATTGGGGCGGGAGAAACTCACAGATACGCAGTATTTT.

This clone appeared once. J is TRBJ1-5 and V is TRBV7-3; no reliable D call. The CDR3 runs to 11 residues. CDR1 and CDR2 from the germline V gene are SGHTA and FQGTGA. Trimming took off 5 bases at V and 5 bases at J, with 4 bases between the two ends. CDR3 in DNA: TGTGCCAGCAGCCCAGATCAGCCCCAGCATTTT. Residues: CASSPDQPQHF.

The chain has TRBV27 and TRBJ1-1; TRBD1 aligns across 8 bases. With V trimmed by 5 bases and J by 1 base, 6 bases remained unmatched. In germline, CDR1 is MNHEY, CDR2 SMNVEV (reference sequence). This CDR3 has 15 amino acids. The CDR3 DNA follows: TGTGCCAGCAGTCCAGGGGACAGGCGGAACACTGAAGCTTTCTTT. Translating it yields CASSPGDRRNTEAFF.

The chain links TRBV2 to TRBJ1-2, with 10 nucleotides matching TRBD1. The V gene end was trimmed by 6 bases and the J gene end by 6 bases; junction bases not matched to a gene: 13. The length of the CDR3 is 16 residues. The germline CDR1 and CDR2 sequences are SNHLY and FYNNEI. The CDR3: CASRYGRQGARDGYTF. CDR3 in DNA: TGTGCCAGCAGATACGGTAGACAGGGGGCGCGAGATGGCTACACCTTC.

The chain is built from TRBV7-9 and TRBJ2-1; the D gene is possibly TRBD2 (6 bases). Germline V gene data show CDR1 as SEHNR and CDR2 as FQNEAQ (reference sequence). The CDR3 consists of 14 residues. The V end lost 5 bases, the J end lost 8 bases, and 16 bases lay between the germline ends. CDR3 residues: CASSPGAGNYEQFF. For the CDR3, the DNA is TGTGCCAGCAGCCCTGGGGCGGGGAATTATGAGCAGTTCTTC.

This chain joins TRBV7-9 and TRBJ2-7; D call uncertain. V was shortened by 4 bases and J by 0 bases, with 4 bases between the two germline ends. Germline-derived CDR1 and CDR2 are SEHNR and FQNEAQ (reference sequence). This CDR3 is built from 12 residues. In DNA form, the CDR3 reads TGTGCCAGCAGCTACAGCTCCTACGAGCAGTACGTC. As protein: CASSYSSYEQYV.